Presented here are 7 T cell receptor beta chains from one specimen sequenced in a study of blood T cell repertoires in COVID-19. Clones were sequenced by immunoSEQ multiplex PCR, and TCRdb holds only the in-frame ones, with some missing. Here the sample spans around 95,000 clones, just over 90% being singletons. The sample taken for sequencing was peripheral blood. The receptor set was obtained from a man in his fifties or sixties with active COVID-19.

This chain joins TRBV2 and TRBJ1-1; maybe TRBD1 (6 bases). Germline CDR1 SNHLY, CDR2 FYNNEI. The CDR3 is 14 residues long. V lost 6 bases to trimming and J lost 6 bases, with 17 bases between them. The CDR3 spells CASSLQGIAAEAFF. In DNA form, the CDR3 reads TGTGCCAGCAGCCTACAGGGCATCGCCGCTGAAGCTTTCTTT.

The rearrangement uses TRBV11-2 and TRBJ1-1; D perhaps matches TRBD1 (6 bases). The CDR3 runs to 18 residues. Trimming removed 0 bases from V and 1 base from J, with 18 bases in between. The germline gives CDR1 SGHAT, CDR2 FQNNGV. The CDR3 sequence: CASSLDGWGPGQNTEAFF. The CDR3 bases are TGTGCCAGCAGCTTAGATGGTTGGGGCCCGGGACAGAACACTGAAGCTTTCTTT.

The chain has TRBV5-1 and TRBJ1-1, with 8 bases lining up with TRBD1. The CDR3 sequence is 15 residues long. Trimming removed 4 bases from V and 1 base from J; junction bases left unmatched: 6. Germline loops: CDR1 SGHRS, CDR2 YFSETQ. The CDR3 here is CASSVTGTGNTEAFF. The CDR3 region has the DNA TGCGCCAGCAGCGTTACCGGGACAGGGAACACTGAAGCTTTCTTT.

The chain has TRBV6-4 and TRBJ2-7, with a possible D match to TRBD1 (5 bases). Germline lookup yields CDR1 MRHNA and CDR2 SNTAGT. The V gene lost 2 bases and the J gene lost 2 bases, with 7 bases spanning the gap. The CDR3 loop spans 13 amino acids. CDR3 loop: CASSDGATYEQYV. As DNA, the CDR3 is TGTGCCAGCAGTGACGGGGCTACCTACGAGCAGTACGTC.

This chain links TRBV5-1 with TRBJ2-2; 7 positions match TRBD2. Trimming cost V 1 base and J 6 bases; bases outside gene matches: 3. CDR1 is SGHRS and CDR2 is YFSETQ in the germline V gene. This CDR3 comprises 14 residues. The CDR3 loop reads CASSLFAGAGELFF. The DNA of the CDR3 is TGCGCCAGCAGCTTGTTTGCGGGGGCCGGGGAGCTGTTTTTT.

V gene TRBV6-2 or TRBV6-3 combines with J gene TRBJ1-5, with D maybe TRBD1 (5 bases). There are 16 residues in the CDR3. Trimming took off 6 bases at V and 3 bases at J, with 18 bases between the two ends. CDR1 MNHEY and CDR2 SVGEGT come from the germline V gene. CDR3 nucleotides: TGTGCCAGCAGCTGGGGAGGGAGGGGCGACAATCAGCCCCAGCATTTT. Protein: CASSWGGRGDNQPQHF.

The chain carries TRBV2 and TRBJ1-5; 7 nucleotides align to TRBD1. The CDR3 consists of 16 residues. CDR1 and CDR2 (germline): SNHLY, FYNNEI. J gave up 3 bases and V 4 bases, and 9 bases lay outside the gene matches. CDR3 protein: CASSGLWDSLNQPQHF. For the CDR3, the DNA is TGTGCCAGCAGTGGTTTATGGGACAGCCTCAATCAGCCCCAGCATTTT.